The T cell receptor (beta chain) described here comes from a study of cytomegalovirus exposure and HLA in healthy donors (dated by TCRdb to about 2017). A note on the overall study: An earlier analysis of some 620 of the donors reported about 300 Gb of sequence data and 95 million to 140 million unique TCR beta sequences obtained from 150 million to 200 million T cells. An early release covering around 630 HLA-typed donors comprised 250 to 350 gigabases of sequencing data and 85 million or so unique TCR sequences. Among the roughly 400 genotyped donors, around 79% belonged to the genetic ancestry cluster associated with self-reported Caucasian donors. The aim of the study was to test whether cataloging public T cell receptors could identify signatures of past pathogen exposure. Using immunosequencing, the study profiled T cell repertoires from about 650 subjects and related those repertoires to cytomegalovirus serostatus. Along with the roughly 670-subject first cohort, a separate validation cohort of around 110 different subjects was used. The study combined high-throughput TCR immunosequencing, statistical association of individual TCRs with disease status, and machine learning to predict cytomegalovirus infection status. A later analysis re-examined previously published TCR beta repertoires from more than 550 donors and added high-resolution HLA genotyping to investigate patterns of TCR occurrence. Rather than drawing on any new phenotypic data, the later analysis identified candidate immune exposures from TCR beta sequences and the way those sequences occurred across donors. To decide whether each TCR beta V gene segment behaved as functional or pseudogenic, an earlier analysis of 587 of the donors relied on high-throughput TCR beta sequencing. Donor age, sex, ethnicity and CMV serostatus were compiled together with the repertoire data. Genome-wide SNP genotypes for about 55% of the roughly 670 donors were used in a later genetic analysis, which treated that subset as a discovery cohort. Every discovery cohort repertoire had been produced on one sequencing platform. HLA typing covered class I and class II loci at four-digit resolution. Typing coverage varied by locus: roughly 629-630 donors for A, B, C, DRB1 and DQB1; roughly 510 for DQA1; 606 for DPA1; 400 to 480 for DPB1. Five DR-DQ haplotypes were handled as single units for association and clustering, since linkage in the cohort was strong. On average, around 230,000 unique TCR beta nucleotide sequences were sequenced per donor among several hundred genotyped donors of the cohort, with 15% to 20% of those sequences being non-productive. Points the paper makes about the study in general: A cluster of highly shared sequence variants was judged likely to represent a technical artifact of the sequencing pipeline. The presence/absence analyses assumed that sequencing depth was roughly uniform across donors, and that assumption may not be true. In a later analysis, HLA-associated TCR beta chains showed more clonal expansion and lower generation probabilities than non-associated chains that were equally common. Because the 87-base-pair reads could not distinguish some IMGT-functional V segments, including TRBV6-2 and TRBV6-3, those segments were excluded. It was suggested by the authors that the approach could potentially be generalized to other disease states and immunological phenotypes. Because counts were too low, roughly 18 rarely observed V segments, including chromosome 9 orphons, were left out of the earlier analysis of a few hundred of the donors. Because HLA typing was unavailable for some donors at each locus, only the typed subset was used in association tests. A later genetic analysis associated a missense DCLRE1C variant with V-gene and J-gene trimming of TCR beta chains, and an independent cohort replicated the association. Several of the top co-occurrence clusters appeared to be linked to parvovirus B19, influenza, CMV and Epstein-Barr virus, according to a later analysis. Immune exposure information for the cohort was limited to CMV serostatus. Linkage disequilibrium might explain the correlated functional status among segregating V segments, but an unknown experimental factor could not be excluded. In vitro tests confirmed that a few of the cytomegalovirus-associated TCR beta chains recognize cytomegalovirus antigens. A further reported finding was that TCR beta sequences accurately predicted the HLA-A and HLA-B alleles for most subjects in the first cohort. Assigning TCR associations to individual alleles was difficult when HLA alleles, especially DR and DQ, strongly co-occurred. According to a later genetic analysis, donors in an Asian-associated ancestry cluster had fewer N-insertions in productive TCRs than the approximately 650-donor mean. Specific HLA alleles were associated with 15,000 to 20,000 TCR beta sequences at a false discovery rate of 0.05 in a later analysis. Cytomegalovirus status was reported to be diagnosed by the classifier with high specificity and sensitivity in both the original and validation cohorts. In a later analysis, most CMV-associated TCR beta chains were found to appear HLA-restricted, with HLA associations seemingly driven largely by CMV exposure. The study gave a list of about 170 TCR beta chains associated with cytomegalovirus. In this cohort, only TCR beta chains were sequenced, and detectable features were limited by the absence of alpha or paired-chain data. A later analysis found that TCR association rates varied across HLA loci, with DRB1 alleles showing the most associated TCRs and HLA-C alleles the fewest. An earlier analysis of approximately 590 of the donors showed that most TCR beta V segments appeared in productive rearrangements either about 90% or about 30% of the time, which broadly matched IMGT annotations. Most TCR sequences were observed very rarely across donors, whereas some public TCRs were present in many individuals.

The cohort was made up of around 720 healthy bone marrow donors. At the time of sampling, all cohort members were nominally healthy, though unrecorded immune exposures were likely present. Of the 670 or so cohort members, 289 had positive CMV serostatus and about 330 had negative CMV serostatus, and CMV serostatus was not recorded for the donor. A peripheral blood sample was provided by each donor, and peripheral blood mononuclear cells were used for TCR beta sequencing. The Qiagen DNeasy Blood Extraction Kit was used to extract genomic DNA from the blood cell samples. Note on this clone: It has no known antigen specificity. No base quality information exists; no much larger clone differs at one position.

Library generation was performed with the immunoSEQ multiplex PCR assay. For the multiplex PCR, a mixture combining 60 forward primers for TCR Vbeta segments and 13 reverse primers for TCR Jbeta segments was used. A multiplex PCR assay on genomic DNA amplified the CDR3 region of rearranged TCR beta genes. The Illumina HiSeq System was used to sequence the amplified TCR beta libraries as 87-base-pair reads. On the study's bioinformatics: In a later analysis, some 80 million unique TCR beta chains were counted across the 690 or so repertoires, and roughly 9.9 million of these chains were shared by at least two donors. Raw reads were error-corrected and collapsed into unique sequences with a nearest-neighbor algorithm that merged closely related sequences to remove PCR and sequencing errors. V, D and J gene segments were assigned by aligning CDR3 sequences to IMGT reference sequences. Each retained sequence needed at least a six-nucleotide match to both a V gene segment and a J gene segment. Rearrangements were classified as productive when the CDR3 lacked stop codons and remained in frame with V and J, and all other rearrangements were classified as non-productive. Following IMGT convention, CDR3 was defined as the stretch from the second conserved V-encoded cysteine up to the conserved J-encoded phenylalanine. In an earlier analysis of around 640 of the donors, sequences lacking an unambiguous match to a single V gene segment were excluded. An earlier analysis of almost 600 of the donors classified V segments as functional when productive rearrangements were above 56.7% and as segregating when the standard deviation between donors was above 5%. A statistical classification framework was developed to diagnose cytomegalovirus status using the catalog of TCR beta chain sequences. V and J gene assignment, in a later analysis, came from comparing TCR nucleotide sequences with IMGT/GENE-DB human TR gene sequences. A later analysis assigned CDR3 sequences and most-parsimonious VDJ recombination scenarios with the TCRdist pipeline. In a later analysis, each TCR beta chain was defined by its CDR3 amino acid sequence together with its V-gene family, and reads without a unique V-gene family were excluded. To address suspected cross-contamination and a sequencing artifact, a later analysis removed 550 to 750 highly shared, low-generation-probability nucleotide sequences. For each public chain, a later analysis derived a clonal expansion index from normalized ranks of inferred template counts within each repertoire. A later analysis computed generation probabilities with a VDJ recombination model fitted to out-of-frame rearrangements, and checked the results against IGoR. A later analysis scored TCR-TCR, TCR-HLA and TCR-CMV co-occurrence with hypergeometric tests, applying a repertoire-size bias correction to TCR pairs. A later analysis estimated false discovery rates by permuting HLA or CMV assignments 20 times. In a later analysis, co-occurring TCRs were grouped with DBSCAN, and TCRdist sequence similarity was added when clustering was performed within HLA-allele-positive subsets. Co-occurrence clustering excluded repertoires with fewer than 30,000 or more than 120,000 public chains, plus five with anomalous nucleotide sharing. The immuneACCESS repertoire file appears here via TCRdb, limited to in-frame rearrangements. These files lack a portion of the clones; in checked studies, under half of the deficit traces to unresolved V genes, and the cause of the others is not known. The DNA gave D and trimming, while V, J and clone size come from that table. This sample has approximately 160,000 clones in its table, and 75% to 90% of those were observed once. The ten largest clones add up to about 1.9% of the sample.

CDR1 and CDR2 were assigned from the germline V gene (reference sequence) as SGHNT and YYREEE. Counted from cysteine to phenylalanine, this CDR3 has 14 amino acids. Of all the DNA, just the CDR3 is kept, 42 bases in frame from base 1. V sheds 4 bases and J sheds 3 bases, leaving 13 bases between their ends. The sequence links TRBV5-4 to TRBJ1-2; the D gene is possibly TRBD1, with 6 bases matching. Material for sequencing was PBMCs. This sequence originates from a human donor in good health. The CDR3 loop reads CASSPGTGYYGYTF. The DNA sequence is TGTGCCAGCAGCCCGGGAACAGGGTACTATGGCTACACCTTC.